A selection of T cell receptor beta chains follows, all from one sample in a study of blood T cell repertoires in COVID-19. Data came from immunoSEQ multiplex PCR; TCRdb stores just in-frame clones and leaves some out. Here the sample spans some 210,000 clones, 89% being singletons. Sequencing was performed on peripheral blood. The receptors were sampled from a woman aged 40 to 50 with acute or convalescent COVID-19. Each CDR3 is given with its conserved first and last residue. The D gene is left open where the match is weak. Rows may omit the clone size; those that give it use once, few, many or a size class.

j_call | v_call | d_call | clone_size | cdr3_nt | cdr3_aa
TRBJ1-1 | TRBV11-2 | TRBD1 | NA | TGTGCCAGCAGCTTAGGGGACAGGGGGTACCGGGGACTGAACACTGAAGCTTTCTTT | CASSLGDRGYRGLNTEAFF
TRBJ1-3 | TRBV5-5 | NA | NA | TGTGCCAGCGGGAGGACTCCTGGAAACACCATATATTTT | CASGRTPGNTIYF
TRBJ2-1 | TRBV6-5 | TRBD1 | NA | TGTGCCAGCAGCTCGTCCCGGGACAGCTACAATGAGCAGTTCTTC | CASSSSRDSYNEQFF
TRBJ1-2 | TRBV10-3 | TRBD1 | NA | TGTGCCATCAGTGACCCCGGGACAGGTAGTTACGGCTACACCTTC | CAISDPGTGSYGYTF
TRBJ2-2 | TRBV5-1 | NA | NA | TGCGCCAGCAGCTTGCCCCACAGATCCGCGAACACCGGGGAGCTGTTTTTT | CASSLPHRSANTGELFF
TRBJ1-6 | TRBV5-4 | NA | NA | TGTGCCAGCAGTTCTTACAGGACCCCCAATTCACCCCTCCACTTT | CASSSYRTPNSPLHF
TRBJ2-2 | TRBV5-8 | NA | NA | TGTGCCAGCAGCTTGGGTGTGACAGGCCGGAGGACCGGGGAGCTGTTTTTT | CASSLGVTGRRTGELFF
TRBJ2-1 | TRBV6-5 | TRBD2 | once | TGTGCCAGCAGTAGGCGGGGGGGATACAATGAGCAGTTCTTC | CASSRRGGYNEQFF
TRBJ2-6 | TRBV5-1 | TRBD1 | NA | TGCGCCAGCAGCATGACGGGACAGCCTTCAGGATCTGGGGCCAACGTCCTGACTTTC | CASSMTGQPSGSGANVLTF
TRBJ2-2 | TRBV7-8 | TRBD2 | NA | TGTGCCACCCATGGGGGGGAAGGCGGGGGGCCCACCGGGGAGCTGTTTTTT | CATHGGEGGGPTGELFF
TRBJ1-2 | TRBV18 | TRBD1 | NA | TGTGCCAGCTCGTCGGGGACAGGGGGCAACTATGGCTACACCTTC | CASSSGTGGNYGYTF
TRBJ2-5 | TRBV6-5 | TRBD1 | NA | TGTGCCAGCAGTTATGACAGGGGACGAGAGACCCAGTACTTC | CASSYDRGRETQYF
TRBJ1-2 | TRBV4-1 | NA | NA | TGCGCCAGCAGCCGAAGCCCGACAGAGAACTATGGCTATACCTTC | CASSRSPTENYGYTF
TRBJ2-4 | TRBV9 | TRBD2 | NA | TGTGCCAGCAGCGCGTTACCGGGGGGGTTGGACATTCAGTACTTC | CASSALPGGLDIQYF
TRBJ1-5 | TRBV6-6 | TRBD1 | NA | TGTGCCAGCAGTTCTGGACAGGGGGCGTTCAATCAGCCCCAGCATTTT | CASSSGQGAFNQPQHF
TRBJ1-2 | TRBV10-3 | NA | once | TGTGCCATCAGTGAGGACTCTCCAGGCTCGGGGGGCTATGGCTACACCTTC | CAISEDSPGSGGYGYTF
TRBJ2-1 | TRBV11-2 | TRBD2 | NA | TGTGCCAGCAGGGTGGGGGGGAGCTACAATGAGCAGTTCTTC | CASRVGGSYNEQFF
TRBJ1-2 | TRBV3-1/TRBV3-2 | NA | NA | TGTGCCAGCAGCCAAGCAGTTTATGGCTACACCTTC | CASSQAVYGYTF
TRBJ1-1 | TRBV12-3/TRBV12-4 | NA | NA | TGTGCCAGCAGTTTAGTTATGAACACTGAAGCTTTCTTT | CASSLVMNTEAFF
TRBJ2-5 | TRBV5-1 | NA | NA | TGCGCCAGCAGCGGACCCGATACAGGACCCCAAGAGACCCAGTACTTC | CASSGPDTGPQETQYF
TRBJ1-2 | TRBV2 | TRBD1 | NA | TGTGCCAGCAGTCCGGGACAGGGTCAATATGGCTACACCTTC | CASSPGQGQYGYTF
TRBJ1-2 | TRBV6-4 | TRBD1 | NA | TGTGCCAGCAGCGATATCGGGACAGGGAGGGGTGTGGATGGCTACACCTTC | CASSDIGTGRGVDGYTF